The rows below give T cell receptor beta chains drawn from one sample of a study of blood T cell repertoires in COVID-19. Sequencing was performed with immunoSEQ multiplex PCR; in TCRdb, only in-frame clones are kept and a portion is missing. The sample has about 200,000 clones, 70% to 90% seen once. Sample: peripheral blood. The receptors derive from a woman in her 70s with acute or convalescent COVID-19. The CDR3 runs from the conserved cysteine through the conserved F or W. The order of the fields is V gene, J gene, CDR3 length, clone size, D gene, CDR3 DNA, CDR3 protein. The D gene is left open where the match is weak. Size is stated for part of the rows, as once, few or many counts, or as a class when the clone is expanded.

v_gene: TRBV29-1; j_gene: TRBJ1-1; len: 15; abundance: .; d_gene: .; CDR3nt: TGCAGCGTTGAACGACCGTTCGGGTTGAACACTGAAGCTTTCTTT; CDR3aa: CSVERPFGLNTEAFF
v_gene: TRBV18; j_gene: TRBJ2-1; len: 15; abundance: .; d_gene: .; CDR3nt: TGTGCCAGCTCACCACGAGGGGGTACTGGGGAAAAGCAGTTCTTC; CDR3aa: CASSPRGGTGEKQFF
v_gene: TRBV10-3; j_gene: TRBJ2-1; len: 15; abundance: .; d_gene: TRBD1; CDR3nt: TGTGCCATCAGTGATACAGGGGGCGAGTACAATGAGCAGTTCTTC; CDR3aa: CAISDTGGEYNEQFF
v_gene: TRBV9; j_gene: TRBJ2-2; len: 17; abundance: .; d_gene: TRBD1; CDR3nt: TGTGCCAGCAGCGTCCCGGGACAGGGATCGAACACCGGGGAGCTGTTTTTT; CDR3aa: CASSVPGQGSNTGELFF
v_gene: TRBV28; j_gene: TRBJ2-7; len: 14; abundance: once; d_gene: .; CDR3nt: TGTGCCAGCAGCCTGACGGACTCCATATACGAGCAGTACTTC; CDR3aa: CASSLTDSIYEQYF
v_gene: TRBV5-4; j_gene: TRBJ1-2; len: 15; abundance: .; d_gene: .; CDR3nt: TGTGCCAGCAGCCAAGGGGGGGACCTCTCCCAGGGCTACACCTTC; CDR3aa: CASSQGGDLSQGYTF
v_gene: TRBV4-3; j_gene: TRBJ1-2; len: 14; abundance: few; d_gene: .; CDR3nt: TGCGCCAGCAGCCACCCTGACAAAGGGGGTGGCTACACCTTC; CDR3aa: CASSHPDKGGGYTF
v_gene: TRBV27; j_gene: TRBJ1-1; len: 12; abundance: .; d_gene: .; CDR3nt: TGTGCCAGCGGACAGTCGAACACTGAAGCTTTCTTT; CDR3aa: CASGQSNTEAFF
v_gene: TRBV29-1; j_gene: TRBJ2-3; len: 12; abundance: .; d_gene: TRBD1; CDR3nt: TGCAGCTCGGGACAGGATTTTTATACGCAGTATTTT; CDR3aa: CSSGQDFYTQYF
v_gene: TRBV12-3/TRBV12-4; j_gene: TRBJ1-1; len: 11; abundance: .; d_gene: .; CDR3nt: TGTGCCAGCAGTTTAGAGGGAGGAGCTTTCTTT; CDR3aa: CASSLEGGAFF
v_gene: TRBV5-1; j_gene: TRBJ2-5; len: 14; abundance: .; d_gene: .; CDR3nt: TGCGCCAGCAGCTTAGGGCAGGGGCAAGAGACCCAGTACTTC; CDR3aa: CASSLGQGQETQYF
v_gene: TRBV19; j_gene: TRBJ2-5; len: 12; abundance: once; d_gene: .; CDR3nt: TGTGCCAGTAGTATAGCCGGAGAGACCCAGTACTTC; CDR3aa: CASSIAGETQYF
v_gene: TRBV9; j_gene: TRBJ1-3; len: 14; abundance: .; d_gene: .; CDR3nt: TGTGCCAGCAGCGTTCAACCAAGGGGGAACACCATATATTTT; CDR3aa: CASSVQPRGNTIYF
v_gene: TRBV6-2/TRBV6-3; j_gene: TRBJ2-7; len: 16; abundance: .; d_gene: .; CDR3nt: TGTGCCAGCAGGCCTCGTAGCGGTCTCCTTTCTAGCGAGCAGTACTTC; CDR3aa: CASRPRSGLLSSEQYF
v_gene: TRBV19; j_gene: TRBJ1-5; len: 12; abundance: .; d_gene: .; CDR3nt: TGTGCCAGTAGTGTCCGACAGACTCCCCAGCATTTT; CDR3aa: CASSVRQTPQHF
v_gene: TRBV28; j_gene: TRBJ1-6; len: 13; abundance: .; d_gene: .; CDR3nt: TGTGCCAGCAGGGGCAGGCAGTATTCACCCCTCCACTTT; CDR3aa: CASRGRQYSPLHF
v_gene: TRBV3-1/TRBV3-2; j_gene: TRBJ2-1; len: 17; abundance: .; d_gene: .; CDR3nt: TGTGCCAGCAGCCTACTAGGGACTCACAGCTCCTACAATGAGCAGTTCTTC; CDR3aa: CASSLLGTHSSYNEQFF
v_gene: TRBV11-2; j_gene: TRBJ2-2; len: 15; abundance: .; d_gene: .; CDR3nt: TGTGCCAGCAGCTTAGCGGGGAAGAACACCGGGGAGCTGTTTTTT; CDR3aa: CASSLAGKNTGELFF
v_gene: TRBV12-3/TRBV12-4; j_gene: TRBJ2-5; len: 13; abundance: .; d_gene: TRBD1; CDR3nt: TGTGCCAGCAGCCCAGGACAGGGGTTAACCCAGTACTTC; CDR3aa: CASSPGQGLTQYF
v_gene: TRBV2; j_gene: TRBJ1-5; len: 14; abundance: .; d_gene: .; CDR3nt: TGTGCCAGCAGTGTAGACAGCAAGAATCAGCCCCAGCATTTT; CDR3aa: CASSVDSKNQPQHF
v_gene: TRBV27; j_gene: TRBJ1-2; len: 13; abundance: .; d_gene: .; CDR3nt: TGTGCCAGTGCGGCGGGGCTCCAGTATGGCTACACCTTC; CDR3aa: CASAAGLQYGYTF
v_gene: TRBV24-1; j_gene: TRBJ1-5; len: 14; abundance: .; d_gene: .; CDR3nt: TGTGCCACCAGTGAACGACAGAGCCATCAGCCCCAGCATTTT; CDR3aa: CATSERQSHQPQHF
v_gene: TRBV28; j_gene: TRBJ1-2; len: 13; abundance: .; d_gene: .; CDR3nt: TGTGCCAGCGGGAGTGGGGGCTTCTATGGCTACACCTTC; CDR3aa: CASGSGGFYGYTF
v_gene: TRBV13; j_gene: TRBJ2-5; len: 14; abundance: .; d_gene: .; CDR3nt: TGTGCCAGCAGCTTAGCCCACAGGGTGGAGACCCAGTACTTC; CDR3aa: CASSLAHRVETQYF
v_gene: TRBV28; j_gene: TRBJ1-2; len: 14; abundance: .; d_gene: TRBD1; CDR3nt: TGTGCCAGCAGAAGGGACAGGGGGGGCTTTGGCTACACCTTC; CDR3aa: CASRRDRGGFGYTF
v_gene: TRBV6-5; j_gene: TRBJ2-1; len: 14; abundance: .; d_gene: .; CDR3nt: TGTGCCAGCAGTCCGGGGGTAGCGACCAATGAGCAGTTCTTC; CDR3aa: CASSPGVATNEQFF
v_gene: TRBV6-5; j_gene: TRBJ1-5; len: 14; abundance: .; d_gene: TRBD1; CDR3nt: TGTGCCAGCAGTTACAGGGGGCAAAATCAGCCCCAGCATTTT; CDR3aa: CASSYRGQNQPQHF
v_gene: TRBV19; j_gene: TRBJ1-2; len: 15; abundance: .; d_gene: .; CDR3nt: TGTGCCAGTGGGAGCGGCGGCGGTTTGTACTATGGCTACACCTTC; CDR3aa: CASGSGGGLYYGYTF